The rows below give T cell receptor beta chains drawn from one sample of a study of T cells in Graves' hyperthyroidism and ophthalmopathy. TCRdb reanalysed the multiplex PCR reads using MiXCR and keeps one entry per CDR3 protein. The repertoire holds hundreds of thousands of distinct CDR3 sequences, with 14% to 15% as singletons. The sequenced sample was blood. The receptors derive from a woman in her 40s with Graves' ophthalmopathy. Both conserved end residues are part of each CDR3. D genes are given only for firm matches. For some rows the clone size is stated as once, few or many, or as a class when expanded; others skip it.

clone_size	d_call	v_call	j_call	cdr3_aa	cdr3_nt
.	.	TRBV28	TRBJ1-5	CASSLLRALGVNQPQHF	TGTGCCAGCAGTTTATTGAGGGCGTTGGGGGTCAATCAGCCCCAGCATTTT
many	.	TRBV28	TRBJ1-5	CASQRGGNQPQHF	TGTGCCAGCCAACGGGGGGGGAATCAGCCCCAGCATTTT
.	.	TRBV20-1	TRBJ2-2	CSARDEEQGYLGELFF	TGCAGTGCTAGAGATGAGGAACAAGGCTACCTAGGGGAGCTGTTTTTT
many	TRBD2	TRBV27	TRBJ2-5	CASSLWASGTQYF	TGTGCCAGCAGTTTATGGGCTAGCGGGACCCAGTACTTC
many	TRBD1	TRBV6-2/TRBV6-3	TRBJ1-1	CASSGTFLGGTGETEAFF	TGTGCCAGCAGCGGTACCTTTTTAGGGGGGACAGGGGAGACTGAAGCTTTCTTT
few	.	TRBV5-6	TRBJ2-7	CASSLGDALYEQYF	TGTGCCAGCAGCTTGGGGGACGCACTCTACGAGCAGTACTTC
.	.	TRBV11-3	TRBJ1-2	CASSLTQDEYGYTF	TGTGCCAGCAGCTTAACGCAGGACGAATATGGCTACACCTTC
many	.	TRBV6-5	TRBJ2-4	CASSYLIAKNIQYF	TGTGCCAGCAGCTACCTAATAGCCAAAAACATTCAGTACTTC
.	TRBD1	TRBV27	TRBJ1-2	CASRVYQGAGGYTF	TGTGCCAGCAGAGTTTACCAGGGGGCGGGCGGCTACACCTTC
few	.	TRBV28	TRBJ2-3	CASSSLTSRTQYF	TGTGCCAGCAGTTCACTGACATCCCGGACGCAGTATTTT
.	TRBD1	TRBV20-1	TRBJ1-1	CSAIGGTEGRAFF	TGCAGTGCTATAGGGGGCACGGAGGGGCGAGCTTTCTTT
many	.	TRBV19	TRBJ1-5	CASSIRYDTVNQPQHF	TGTGCCAGTAGTATTCGGTATGATACAGTCAATCAGCCCCAGCATTTT
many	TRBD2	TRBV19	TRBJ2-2	CASVGLAGYTGELFF	TGTGCCAGTGTCGGACTAGCGGGATACACCGGGGAGCTGTTTTTT
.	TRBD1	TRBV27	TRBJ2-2	CASSRYLGQGEMNTGELFF	TGTGCCAGCAGTCGTTACCTCGGACAGGGAGAGATGAACACCGGGGAGCTGTTTTTT
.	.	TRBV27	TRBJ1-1	CASTLNPGGSTEAFF	TGTGCCAGCACCCTAAATCCGGGGGGAAGCACTGAAGCTTTCTTT
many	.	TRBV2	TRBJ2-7	CASNRPGSSYEQYF	TGTGCCAGCAACCGCCCAGGGAGCTCCTACGAGCAGTACTTC
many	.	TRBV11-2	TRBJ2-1	CASSPLSAYNEQFF	TGTGCCAGCAGCCCATTATCGGCCTACAATGAGCAGTTCTTC
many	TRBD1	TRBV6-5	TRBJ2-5	CASSYSQGAPAETQYF	TGTGCCAGCAGTTACTCCCAGGGGGCGCCTGCAGAGACCCAGTACTTC
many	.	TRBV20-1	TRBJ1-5	CSARDRASNQPQHF	TGCAGTGCTAGAGATCGGGCCAGCAATCAGCCCCAGCATTTT
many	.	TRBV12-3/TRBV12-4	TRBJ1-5	CASSKTVKNQPQHF	TGTGCCAGCAGCAAGACAGTTAAGAATCAGCCCCAGCATTTT
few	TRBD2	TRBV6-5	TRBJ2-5	CASSYDFSGLAVQETQYF	TGTGCCAGCAGTTACGATTTTTCGGGACTAGCAGTTCAAGAGACCCAGTACTTC
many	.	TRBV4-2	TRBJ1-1	CASSQDQKLGRRNTEAFF	TGTGCCAGCAGCCAAGACCAAAAACTGGGACGGCGGAACACTGAAGCTTTCTTT
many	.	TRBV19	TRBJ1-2	CASARETYGYTF	TGTGCCAGTGCCAGGGAGACCTATGGCTACACCTTC
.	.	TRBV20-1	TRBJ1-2	CSANRGPGSGYGYTF	TGCAGTGCCAACCGAGGGCCGGGCTCAGGCTATGGCTACACCTTC
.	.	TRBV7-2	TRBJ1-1	CASRTRVGGTEAFF	TGTGCCAGCAGGACACGGGTGGGAGGCACTGAAGCTTTCTTT
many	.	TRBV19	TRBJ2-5	CASSESYQETQYF	TGTGCCAGTAGTGAATCGTACCAAGAGACCCAGTACTTC
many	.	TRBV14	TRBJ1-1	CASSQELGRAFF	TGTGCCAGCAGCCAAGAATTGGGGAGGGCTTTCTTT
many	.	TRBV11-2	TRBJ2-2	CASSLGRGRGTRELFF	TGTGCCAGCAGCTTAGGAAGGGGCCGGGGGACCCGGGAGCTGTTTTTT
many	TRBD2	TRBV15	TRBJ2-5	CATSPGSGEGPLETQYF	TGTGCCACCAGCCCGGGCAGCGGGGAGGGGCCCTTAGAGACCCAGTACTTC
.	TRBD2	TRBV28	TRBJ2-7	CASSSPALAASYEQYF	TGTGCCAGCAGTTCTCCGGCACTAGCGGCCTCCTACGAGCAGTACTTC
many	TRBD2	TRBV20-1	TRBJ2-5	CSAKDLAGEMETQYF	TGCAGTGCCAAAGATCTAGCGGGAGAGATGGAGACCCAGTACTTC
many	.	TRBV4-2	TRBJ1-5	CASSHEDTEPQHF	TGTGCCAGCAGCCACGAAGACACGGAGCCCCAGCATTTT
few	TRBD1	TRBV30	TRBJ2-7	CAWDPGQGRNEQYF	TGTGCCTGGGACCCTGGACAGGGTCGAAACGAGCAGTACTTC
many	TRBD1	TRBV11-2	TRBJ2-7	CASSSLNRDSYEQYF	TGTGCCAGCAGCTCTCTGAACCGGGACAGCTACGAGCAGTACTTC
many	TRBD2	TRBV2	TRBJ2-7	CASRREVEEQYF	TGTGCCAGCAGGCGGGAGGTGGAAGAGCAGTACTTC